The 3 T cell receptor beta chains below come from one sample, sequenced in a study of blood T cell repertoires in COVID-19. Repertoires were generated with immunoSEQ multiplex PCR, while TCRdb's copy carries only in-frame clones and drops some. The data show 250,000 to 300,000 clones, 82% seen once. Material for sequencing was peripheral blood. These receptors all come from a woman younger than 30 with acute or convalescent COVID-19.

The chain links TRBV28 to TRBJ1-5; D not resolved. Trimming stripped 6 bases from V and 3 bases from J, with 21 bases between. The germline CDR1 and CDR2 sequences are MDHEN and SYDVKM. CDR3 length: 17 amino acids. CDR3 sequence: CASSPFGGRPANQPQHF. The CDR3 DNA follows: TGTGCCAGCAGCCCATTCGGCGGCCGGCCCGCCAATCAGCCCCAGCATTTT.

The genes are TRBV27 and TRBJ1-1; 7 bases align to TRBD1. J was trimmed by 1 base and V by 3 bases; bases with no gene match: 2. Looked up from germline, CDR1 is MNHEY and CDR2 is SMNVEV (reference sequence). This CDR3 is built from 14 residues. The CDR3 DNA sequence: TGTGCCAGCAGTTTGGACAGGAAGAACACTGAAGCTTTCTTT. Its translation is CASSLDRKNTEAFF.

V and J are TRBV11-2 and TRBJ2-2, with TRBD2 matching over 12 bases. This CDR3 is built from 17 residues. V gave up 1 base and J gave up 6 bases; unmatched junction bases: 6. CDR1 and CDR2 from the germline V gene are SGHAT and FQNNGV. The DNA for the CDR3 is TGTGCCAGCAGCTTAGCCCCCCTAGCGGGAGGGCCCGGGGAGCTGTTTTTT. Encoded protein: CASSLAPLAGGPGELFF.